This TCR beta chain was identified in a study of technical replicates of blood from a handful of donors. Germline trimming cut 8 bases from V and 2 bases from J; bases unmatched to any gene: 12. Germline loops: CDR1 LNHDA, CDR2 SQIVND (reference sequence). This CDR3 is 16 amino acids long. TCRdb keeps only in-frame clones here, not all; method: immunoSEQ multiplex PCR. The repertoire consists of about 70,000 clones, with approximately 90% occurring once and the leading ten covering around 0.38%. The chain employs TRBV19 and TRBJ1-1; 9 bases map to TRBD1. This receptor was obtained from a human donor in good health. Sequenced input: T cells isolated from PBMCs. CDR3 in DNA: TGTGCCAGTTCAAGAACGGGACAGGGATACAACACTGAAGCTTTCTTT. It translates to CASSRTGQGYNTEAFF.